This TCR beta chain originates from a study of molecular identifiers for immune sequencing clone quantification. From germline, CDR1 is SEHNR and CDR2 FQNEAQ (reference sequence). Trimming removed 7 bases from V and 3 bases from J, with 9 bases in between. There are 12 residues in the CDR3. Study-level results: Sharing of a barcode by identical TCR molecules could cause highly expanded clone sizes to be underestimated.

Sorting selected naive CD8 T cells with a CD8+CD4-CCR7+CD45RA+ phenotype. Each CDR3 protein is one row after TCRdb ran MiXCR on the PCR reads. The sample yields just over 35,000 distinct CDR3 sequences, 15% to 20% seen once. This clonotype was counted at least ten times. Its cognate antigen is unknown. Sequenced material: naive CD8+ T cells from blood, with Jurkat cell RNA spiked in. The sample's subset: FACS-sorted CD8+CD4-CCR7+CD45RA+ naive T cells. The sequence derives from a human donor in good health. Some libraries in this study had Jurkat cell RNA spiked in. The chain links TRBV7-9 to TRBJ1-1; D might be TRBD1 (5 bases). The DNA of the CDR3 is TGTGCCAGCATCCAACAGGACACTGAAGCTTTCTTT. It yields the protein CASIQQDTEAFF. The entire variable domain, with the rest obtained from reference TRBV7-9 and TRBJ1-1, is as follows: DTGVSQNPRHKITKRGQNVTFRCDPISEHNRLYWYRQTLGQGPEFLTYFQNEAQLEKSRLLSDRFSAERPKGSFSTLEIQRTEQGDSAMYLCASIQQDTEAFFGQGTRLTVV.